This T cell receptor beta chain originates from a study of blood T cell repertoires in COVID-19. Study overall: The United States, Italy and Spain provided the acute and convalescent COVID-19 samples.

Authors' data handling: Scientists estimated how many nucleated cells there were by amplifying reference gene primers. The data were produced by immunoSEQ multiplex PCR, yet TCRdb's version contains in-frame clones alone and is incomplete. The V and J calls and clone size were taken over from that table, and D and trimming were inferred from the DNA. The table records some 200,000 clones, approximately 90% of them present only once. This clonotype was sampled from an elderly man with acute or convalescent COVID-19. What was sequenced was peripheral blood.

The CDR3 is CASSMKGLESGTQYF. DNA for the CDR3: TGTGCCAGTAGTATGAAGGGACTTGAGAGTGGTACGCAGTATTTT. The genes are TRBV19 and TRBJ2-3; TRBD2 might be the D (6 bases). Trimming left V 3 bases short and J 8 bases short, with 18 bases between. There are 15 residues in the CDR3. The germline gives CDR1 LNHDA, CDR2 SQIVND (reference sequence).